The subject of this entry is one T cell receptor (beta chain). Antigen specificity is unknown. This table comes from immunoSEQ multiplex PCR, and its TCRdb copy is limited to in-frame clones, with some not included. The sample shows under 1,900,000 clones, 97% to 99% of them seen only once. V trimming: 4 bases; J trimming: 3 bases; junction bases outside the gene matches: 4. The CDR3 has 15 amino acids. Germline values: CDR1 MNHNS, CDR2 SASEGT. This entry comes from a study of shared clonotypes between healthy human individuals. Looking at the study overall: CD4 naive and CD4 memory each took three plates per donor, while CD8 naive took two and CD8 memory one. Overall study results and limits: Rarefaction gave evidence that sorted-subset sequencing remained incomplete despite large depth.

Partitioning of CD4+ cells yielded a CD45RA+ naive subset and a CD45RA-negative memory subset. The source of this sequence is a man aged 25 to 40 in good health. Sequencing was performed on naive CD4+ T cells sorted from blood. Subset: CD45RA+ positively selected. The chain is built from TRBV6-1 and TRBJ2-1; 9 nucleotides align to TRBD2. CDR3 residues: CASSGSGRFYNEQFF. The CDR3 bases are TGTGCCAGCAGTGGGAGCGGGAGGTTCTACAATGAGCAGTTCTTC.